This is a list of T cell receptor beta chains from one sample in a study of cytomegalovirus exposure and HLA in healthy donors. Data came from immunoSEQ multiplex PCR; TCRdb stores just in-frame clones and leaves some out. The sample consists of about 180,000 clones, 60% to 80% of them appearing once. Sequenced input: PBMCs. The receptors stem from a man in his 60s in good health and CMV-seronegative. Each CDR3 is given with its conserved first and last residue. The D gene is left open where the match is weak. Only part of the rows carry a size: once, few, many, or a class if the clone is expanded.

cdr3_aa | cdr3_nt | j_call | clone_size | d_call | v_call
CASSLVGQIYNEQFF | TGTGCCAGCAGCTTGGTGGGACAGATATACAATGAGCAGTTCTTC | TRBJ2-1 | NA | TRBD1 | TRBV5-6
CATRGDIYGYTF | TGTGCCACTAGAGGGGACATCTATGGCTACACCTTC | TRBJ1-2 | NA | NA | TRBV11-3
CASSLGGVQETQYF | TGCGCCAGCAGCTTGGGGGGAGTCCAAGAGACCCAGTACTTC | TRBJ2-5 | NA | NA | TRBV5-1
CASSRGGHDYGYTF | TGTGCCAGTAGTAGAGGTGGACATGACTATGGCTACACCTTC | TRBJ1-2 | NA | NA | TRBV19
CASSPLPGQSTGELFF | TGTGCCAGTAGTCCCCTCCCAGGGCAGAGCACCGGGGAGCTGTTTTTT | TRBJ2-2 | few | NA | TRBV19
CASSLGLAGATGELFF | TGTGCCAGCTCACTGGGACTAGCGGGAGCAACCGGGGAGCTGTTTTTT | TRBJ2-2 | NA | TRBD2 | TRBV18
CASSLGIAGLDTQYF | TGTGCCAGCAGCTTAGGGATAGCGGGCCTAGATACGCAGTATTTT | TRBJ2-3 | NA | TRBD2 | TRBV7-2
CASSYPRPGGTGELFF | TGTGCCAGCAGTTACCCCAGACCGGGGGGCACCGGGGAGCTGTTTTTT | TRBJ2-2 | few | TRBD2 | TRBV6-6
CATSMPGQGTYEQYF | TGTGCCACCAGCATGCCGGGACAGGGGACCTACGAGCAGTACTTC | TRBJ2-7 | NA | TRBD1 | TRBV15
CASSIQGPNEKLFF | TGTGCCAGTAGTATACAGGGGCCAAATGAAAAACTGTTTTTT | TRBJ1-4 | NA | NA | TRBV19